The 17 T cell receptor beta chains given below trace back to one sample, sequenced in a study of T cell repertoires in cytomegalovirus infection. TCRdb itself ran the reads through MiXCR, one entry per CDR3 protein. The repertoire holds 200,000 or so distinct CDR3 sequences, with approximately 19% as singletons. Input material: PBMCs. Receptor source: a human donor in good health (CMV status not recorded). Some clones in this sample may be carry-over from other donors' samples.

This clonotype was observed many times. The rearrangement links TRBV11-1 to TRBJ2-1; TRBD2 might be the D (9 bases). V shed 4 bases and J shed 3 bases, with 22 bases lying between them. This CDR3 region has 18 residues. The germline V gene encodes CDR1 SGHAT and CDR2 FQDESV (reference sequence). Written as DNA, the CDR3 is TGTGCCAGCAGCTCCGGACAGGGACGAGCGGGGGGCTACAATGAGCAGTTCTTC. It specifies CASSSGQGRAGGYNEQFF.

This clonotype was detected ten times or more. V and J are TRBV7-8 and TRBJ2-2; D may correspond to TRBD1 or TRBD2 (5 bases each). Deletions cut 4 bases from V and 7 bases from J, with 16 bases between. Germline-derived CDR1 and CDR2 are SGHVS and FQNEAQ. The CDR3 contains 15 residues. DNA for the CDR3: TGTGCCAGCAGCTCCCACGGGACCGCTAACGGGGAGCTGTTTTTT. Its protein is CASSSHGTANGELFF.

This clonotype was counted only a few times. The chain employs TRBV18 and TRBJ2-1; the D is unclear. CDR1 is KGHSH, CDR2 LQKENI, per germline. Trimming cost V 2 bases and J 2 bases, with 7 bases left between them. There are 14 residues in the CDR3. CDR3 region: CASSPIQAYNEQFF. DNA for the CDR3: TGTGCCAGCTCACCAATCCAGGCCTACAATGAGCAGTTCTTC.

The gene calls are TRBV20-1 and TRBJ2-1; D could derive from TRBD1 or TRBD2 (5 bases each). The germline CDR1 and CDR2 sequences are DFQATT and SNEGSKA (reference sequence). Trimming cost V 6 bases and J 3 bases, with 21 bases left between them. This CDR3 is 16 amino acids long. CDR3 nucleotides: TGCAGTGCGTTGACCCGGGACGGCCTAGGCTACAATGAGCAGTTCTTC. Protein product: CSALTRDGLGYNEQFF.

Remarks on this clonotype: A much bigger clone sits one base away, suggesting this may be a read error. The CDR3 carries no conserved terminal phenylalanine or tryptophan, so it likely arises from a read error. The chain joins TRBV7-3 to TRBJ1-1; D is undetermined. CDR1 and CDR2 from the germline V gene are SGHTA and FQGTGA. V was pared by 5 bases and J by 8 bases, with 15 bases between. The CDR3 loop spans 13 amino acids. CDR3 bases: TGTGCCAGCAGCCCCACTCTCCATGCAGAAGCTTTCCTT. It translates to CASSPTLHAEAFL.

The sample holds a few counts of this clonotype. The chain links TRBV7-8 to TRBJ1-5; 9 positions match TRBD1. This CDR3 has 16 amino acids. V lost 2 bases, J lost 3 bases, and 5 bases stayed unmatched. Germline V gives CDR1 SGHVS, CDR2 FQNEAQ. CDR3 protein: CASSLTGQGLNQPQHF. The CDR3 DNA is TGTGCCAGCAGCTTAACGGGACAGGGACTCAATCAGCCCCAGCATTTT. Filled out from reference TRBV7-8 and TRBJ1-5, the complete variable domain reads GAGVSQSPRYKVAKRGQDVALRCDPISGHVSLFWYQQALGQGPEFLTYFQNEAQLDKSGLPSDRFFAERPEGSVSTLKIQRTQQEDSAVYLCASSLTGQGLNQPQHFGDGTRLSIL.

The chain uses TRBV19 and TRBJ1-2, with TRBD1 identical over 7 bases. There are 16 residues in the CDR3. J lost 2 bases, V lost 5 bases, and 11 bases had no gene match. Germline CDR1 LNHDA, CDR2 SQIVND (reference sequence). CDR3 nucleotides: TGTGCCAGTAGTTTCGATCCTGGGACAGCGAACTATGGCTACACCTTC. It codes for CASSFDPGTANYGYTF. The entire variable domain, with the rest obtained from reference TRBV19 and TRBJ1-2, is as follows: DGGITQSPKYLFRKEGQNVTLSCEQNLNHDAMYWYRQDPGQGLRLIYYSQIVNDFQKGDIAEGYSVSREKKESFPLTVTSAQKNPTAFYLCASSFDPGTANYGYTFGSGTRLTVV.

The gene calls are TRBV3-1 and TRBJ2-7; possibly TRBD2 for D (5 bases). V was cut by 5 bases and J by 2 bases, with 13 bases left in between. CDR3 size: 14 residues. The germline gives CDR1 LGHDT, CDR2 YNNKEL (reference sequence). The CDR3 DNA is TGTGCCAGCAGCTCCCGGGATCTAACCTACGAGCAGTACTTC. Residues: CASSSRDLTYEQYF.

This clonotype has more than one count but fewer than ten. V usage is TRBV13 and J usage is TRBJ2-6, with 7 positions matching TRBD1. The germline gives CDR1 PRHDT, CDR2 FYEKMQ (reference sequence). The CDR3 runs to 18 residues. V shed 5 bases, J shed 2 bases, and the junction held 12 bases outside the gene matches. The CDR3 DNA sequence: TGTGCCAGCAGCCCTAGGACAGGTTTGATGCCTGGGGCCAACGTCCTGACTTTC. Its protein product is CASSPRTGLMPGANVLTF.

This chain links TRBV5-1 with TRBJ1-2; 8 bases are shared with TRBD1. The CDR3 runs to 15 residues. Germline CDR1 and CDR2: SGHRS and YFSETQ. V was clipped by 4 bases and J by 2 bases; unmatched bases: 7. DNA of the CDR3: TGCGCCAGCAGCGCCGGGACAGGATTAAACTATGGCTACACCTTC. It translates to CASSAGTGLNYGYTF.

This clonotype was counted between two and nine times. The V and J genes are TRBV6-2 or TRBV6-3 and TRBJ2-5; 10 nucleotides match TRBD2. V dropped 6 bases and J dropped 0; count of bases not matched to a gene: 1. The length of the CDR3 is 14 residues. The V gene's germline CDR1 is MNHEY and CDR2 SVGEGT. CDR3 bases: TGTGCCAGCAGACTAGCGGGGTACCAAGAGACCCAGTACTTC. This translates into CASRLAGYQETQYF.

This clonotype was observed a few times. The rearrangement links TRBV11-2 to TRBJ2-3, with unresolved D. Germline V gives CDR1 SGHAT, CDR2 FQNNGV. Trimming cost V 2 bases and J 2 bases, with 14 bases left between them. There are 16 residues in the CDR3. The CDR3 DNA reads TGTGCCAGCAGCTTAAGGGCAGGCGGCCTCACAGATACGCAGTATTTT. It codes for CASSLRAGGLTDTQYF.

This clonotype was recorded a few times. The chain has TRBV28 and TRBJ2-3; D is uncertain. The V gene's germline CDR1 is MDHEN and CDR2 SYDVKM. The CDR3 is 12 amino acids. Between the trimmed V and J ends, which lost 5 bases and 0 bases, there was a span of 3 bases. The CDR3 reads CASSASTDTQYF. The CDR3 DNA sequence: TGTGCCAGCAGTGCTAGCACAGATACGCAGTATTTT.

This clonotype was recorded a few times. This chain links TRBV5-1 with TRBJ2-7, with 14 nucleotides matching TRBD2. After removal of 3 bases from V and 7 bases from J, the junction contained 6 bases not matched to a gene. CDR1 and CDR2 (germline): SGHRS, YFSETQ. This CDR3 comprises 15 residues. The DNA for the CDR3 is TGCGCCAGCAGCTGGGGGACTAGCGGGAGATATGAGCAGTACTTC. It yields the protein CASSWGTSGRYEQYF.

The chain carries TRBV15 and TRBJ1-2, with a tentative D call TRBD1 (5 bases). V was shortened by 2 bases and J by 4 bases, with 14 bases between the two germline ends. CDR1 is LNHNV and CDR2 is YYDKDF in the germline V gene (reference sequence). The CDR3 is 15 amino acids. Here the CDR3 reads CATSRQTDVVYGYTF. The CDR3 nucleotides read TGTGCCACCAGCAGACAGACAGATGTTGTCTATGGCTACACCTTC.

This clonotype was observed a handful of times. The chain uses TRBV5-1 and TRBJ2-7, with D perhaps TRBD1 or TRBD2 (5 bases each). Trimming left V 0 bases short and J 4 bases short, with 11 bases between. CDR3 length: 14 residues. The germline V gene has CDR1 SGHRS and CDR2 YFSETQ. CDR3 sequence (DNA): TGCGCCAGCAGCTTGGCCGGGAAGGGGTACGAGCAGTACTTC. Its protein product is CASSLAGKGYEQYF.

This clonotype was detected a few times. J is TRBJ1-1 and V is TRBV9; D remains ambiguous. V lost 2 bases, J lost 6 bases, and 8 bases lay in between. From germline, CDR1 is SGDLS and CDR2 YYNGEE. This CDR3 comprises 12 residues. The CDR3 nucleotides read TGTGCCAGCAGCGTCGCCGGGGCTGAAGCTTTCTTT. This sequence encodes CASSVAGAEAFF.